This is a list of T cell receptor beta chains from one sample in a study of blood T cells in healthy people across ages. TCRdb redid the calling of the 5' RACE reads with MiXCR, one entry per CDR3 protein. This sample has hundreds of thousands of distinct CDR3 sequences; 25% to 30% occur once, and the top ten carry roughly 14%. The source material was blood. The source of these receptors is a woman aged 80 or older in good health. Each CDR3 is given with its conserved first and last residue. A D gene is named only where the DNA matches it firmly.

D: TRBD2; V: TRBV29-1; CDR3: CSVGHRAQGASGGAAYNEQFF
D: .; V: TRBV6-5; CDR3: CASSLRGRISTTQYF
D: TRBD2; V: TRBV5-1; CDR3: CASSLRGVTDTQYF
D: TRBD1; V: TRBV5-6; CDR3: CASSLGGTARASYGYTF
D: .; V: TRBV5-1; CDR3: CASSPSGGEISSYNEQFF
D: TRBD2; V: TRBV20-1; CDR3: CSARSGGGGATDTQYF
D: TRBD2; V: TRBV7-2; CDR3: CASSLVSSGGSTDTQYF
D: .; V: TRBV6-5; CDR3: CASSYFDRSETQYF
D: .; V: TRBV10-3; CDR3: CAISGGSPGETQYF
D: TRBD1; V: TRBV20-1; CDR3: CSAQGQGSYNEQFF
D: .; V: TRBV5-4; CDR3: CASSPRVGKETQYF
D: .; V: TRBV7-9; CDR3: CASDLGRGEGYGYTF
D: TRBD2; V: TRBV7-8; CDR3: CASSSRGGAYTDTQYF
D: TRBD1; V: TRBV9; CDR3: CASSVAHGTGATDTQYF
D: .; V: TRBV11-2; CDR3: CASSEGPPRETQYF
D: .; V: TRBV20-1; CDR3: CSAEVDSYEQYF
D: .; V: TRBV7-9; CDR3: CASSPLRGGIGEQFF
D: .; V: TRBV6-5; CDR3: CASSSTGSFSGNTIYF
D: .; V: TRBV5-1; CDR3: CASSSRTGGGNTIYF
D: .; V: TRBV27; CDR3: CASSFSGLRGETQYF
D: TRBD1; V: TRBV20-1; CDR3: CSALDRGGMNTEAFF
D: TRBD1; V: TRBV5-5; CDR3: CASSFGSGGSEQFF
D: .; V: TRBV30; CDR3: CAWSSGRETQYF
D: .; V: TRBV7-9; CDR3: CASSLARSGNYGYTF
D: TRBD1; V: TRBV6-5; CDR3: CASSRGQGKKSYGYTF
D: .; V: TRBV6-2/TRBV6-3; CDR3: CASAEILQGEAFF
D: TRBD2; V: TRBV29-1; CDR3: CSVGGGAGTGELFF
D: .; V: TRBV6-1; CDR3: CASRRDTRTDTQYF
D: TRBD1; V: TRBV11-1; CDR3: CASSPQGWSYEQYF
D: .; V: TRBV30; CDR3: CAWSVGGSQETQYF
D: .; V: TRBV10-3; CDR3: CAISVGRKSMNTGAFF
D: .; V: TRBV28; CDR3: CASSLGGISSYNEQYF
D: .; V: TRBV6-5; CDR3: CATARGAAEAFF
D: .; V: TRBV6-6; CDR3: CASSPSPYELFF
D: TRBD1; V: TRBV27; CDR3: CASSLWGQGGQPQHF
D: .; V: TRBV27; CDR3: CASSLLSGGEGYTF
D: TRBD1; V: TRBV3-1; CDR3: CASSQETGQAINEQYF
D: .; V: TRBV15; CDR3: CATSREQGFAGNTIYF
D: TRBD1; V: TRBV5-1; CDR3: CASSFPSGVPGQSMNTEAFF
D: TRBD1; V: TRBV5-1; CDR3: CASSLQGGHGYTF
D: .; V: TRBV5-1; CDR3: CASSLSGGGNEKLFF
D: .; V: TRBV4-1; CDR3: CASSQGGATYEQYF
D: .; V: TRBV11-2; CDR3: CASSSGLGYGYTF
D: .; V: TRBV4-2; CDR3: CASSQDPAEVGQPQHF
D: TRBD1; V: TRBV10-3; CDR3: CAVTGTGFAEQFF